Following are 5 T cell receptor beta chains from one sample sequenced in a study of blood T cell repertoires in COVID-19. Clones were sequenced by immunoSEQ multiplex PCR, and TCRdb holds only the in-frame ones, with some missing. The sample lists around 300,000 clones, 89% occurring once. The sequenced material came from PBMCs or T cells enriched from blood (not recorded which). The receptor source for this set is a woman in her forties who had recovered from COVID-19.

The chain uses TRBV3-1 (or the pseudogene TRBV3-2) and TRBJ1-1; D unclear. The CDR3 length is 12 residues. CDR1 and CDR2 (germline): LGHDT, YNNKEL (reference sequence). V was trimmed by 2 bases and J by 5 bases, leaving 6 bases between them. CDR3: CASSQKQTEAFF. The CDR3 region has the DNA TGTGCCAGCAGCCAAAAACAGACTGAAGCTTTCTTT.

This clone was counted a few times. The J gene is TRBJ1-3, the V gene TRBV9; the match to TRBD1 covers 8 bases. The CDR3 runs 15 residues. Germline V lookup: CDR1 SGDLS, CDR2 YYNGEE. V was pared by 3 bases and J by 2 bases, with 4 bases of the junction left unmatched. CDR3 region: CASSAQGATGNTIYF. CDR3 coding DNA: TGTGCCAGCAGCGCCCAGGGGGCTACTGGAAACACCATATATTTT. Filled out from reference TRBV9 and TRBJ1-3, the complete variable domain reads DSGVTQTPKHLITATGQRVTLRCSPRSGDLSVYWYQQSLDQGLQFLIQYYNGEERAKGNILERFSAQQFPDLHSELNLSSLELGDSALYFCASSAQGATGNTIYFGEGSWLTVV.

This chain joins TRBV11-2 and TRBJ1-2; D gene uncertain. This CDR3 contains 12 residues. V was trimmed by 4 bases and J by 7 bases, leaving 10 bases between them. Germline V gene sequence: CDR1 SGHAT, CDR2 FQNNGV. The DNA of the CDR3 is TGTGCCAGCAGCTCGACAATTATTGGCTACACCTTC. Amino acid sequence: CASSSTIIGYTF. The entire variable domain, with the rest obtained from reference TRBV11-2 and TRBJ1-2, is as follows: EAGVAQSPRYKIIEKRQSVAFWCNPISGHATLYWYQQILGQGPKLLIQFQNNGVVDDSQLPKDRFSAERLKGVDSTLKIQPAKLEDSAVYLCASSSTIIGYTFGSGTRLTVV.

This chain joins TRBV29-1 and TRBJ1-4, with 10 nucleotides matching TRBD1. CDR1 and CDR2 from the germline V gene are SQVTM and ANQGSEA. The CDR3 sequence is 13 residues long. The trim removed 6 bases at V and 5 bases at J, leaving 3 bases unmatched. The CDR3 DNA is TGCAGCGTCGGGACAGGGGCAAATGAAAAACTGTTTTTT. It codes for CSVGTGANEKLFF.

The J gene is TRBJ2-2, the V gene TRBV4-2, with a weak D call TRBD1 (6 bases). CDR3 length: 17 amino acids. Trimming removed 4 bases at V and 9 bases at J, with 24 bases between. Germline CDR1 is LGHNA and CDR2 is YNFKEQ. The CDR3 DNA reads TGTGCCAGCAGCCGTCAGATAGTGGGGGCGAACAGCCGGGAGCTGTTTTTT. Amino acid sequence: CASSRQIVGANSRELFF.